The 28 T cell receptor beta chains in this list originate from one sample, sequenced in a study of blood T cell repertoires in COVID-19. TCRdb's copy holds only in-frame clones and misses some; the assay was immunoSEQ multiplex PCR. The sample lists almost 500,000 clones, about 85% occurring once. Sequencing input: PBMCs or T cells enriched from blood (not recorded which). The receptors originated from a woman aged 55 to 70 who had recovered from COVID-19.

The chain is built from TRBV9 and TRBJ2-3; D possibly corresponds to TRBD1 (5 bases). Trimming pared 2 bases from V and 2 bases from J, leaving 12 bases between. CDR1 and CDR2 (germline): SGDLS, YYNGEE. The CDR3 is 15 residues long. CDR3 DNA: TGTGCCAGCAGCGTCCAAGGGGAACCCACAGATACGCAGTATTTT. It yields the protein CASSVQGEPTDTQYF.

CDR3 residues: CASSKVSPGCNYGYTF. Here the CDR3 DNA reads TGTGCCAGCAGCAAGGTTTCGCCAGGGTGCAACTATGGCTACACCTTC. J is TRBJ1-2 and V is TRBV21-1; the DNA was not used to check the table's D call, TRBD1. TRBV21-1 constitutes a pseudogene. CDR3 length: 16 amino acids.

The V and J genes are TRBV4-1 and TRBJ2-2; possibly TRBD2 for D (5 bases). V lost 4 bases, J lost 2 bases, and 11 bases lay in between. This CDR3 region has 15 residues. Germline loops: CDR1 MGHRA, CDR2 YSYEKL. The CDR3 DNA reads as TGCGCCAGCAGCCTTAGCGAGTCCAACACCGGGGAGCTGTTTTTT. Protein sequence: CASSLSESNTGELFF.

The chain uses TRBV5-1 and TRBJ1-2; 8 bases align to TRBD1. Looked up from germline, CDR1 is SGHRS and CDR2 is YFSETQ. V lost 2 bases and J lost 8; bases outside the gene matches: 8. This CDR3 has 14 amino acids. CDR3 DNA sequence: TGCGCCAGCAGCTTACAGACAGGGGCGGAAGGCTACACCTTC. This encodes CASSLQTGAEGYTF.

The J gene is TRBJ1-2, the V gene TRBV5-1; 7 bases line up with TRBD1. The V segment lost 6 bases and the J segment 2 bases; nucleotides outside the gene matches: 7. This CDR3 spans 14 amino acids. Germline V lookup: CDR1 SGHRS, CDR2 YFSETQ. CDR3 residues: CASNPTGSNYGYTF. DNA of the CDR3: TGCGCCAGCAACCCGACAGGGTCGAACTATGGCTACACCTTC. Full variable domain (rest looked up from reference TRBV5-1 and TRBJ1-2): KAGVTQTPRYLIKTRGQQVTLSCSPISGHRSVSWYQQTPGQGLQFLFEYFSETQRNKGNFPGRFSGRQFSNSRSEMNVSTLELGDSALYLCASNPTGSNYGYTFGSGTRLTVV.

The CDR3 bases are TGTGCCAGCAGCTTACAGGGTCCTCCGAGCTCCTACGAGCAGTACGTC. This translates into CASSLQGPPSSYEQYV. The chain uses TRBV5-5 and TRBJ2-7; D may be TRBD1 (6 bases). The V and J ends lost 2 bases and 0 bases respectively, with 15 bases between them. The germline V gene has CDR1 SGHKS and CDR2 YYEKEE (reference sequence). This CDR3 is 16 amino acids long.

There are a few counts of this clone. The chain has TRBV24-1 and TRBJ2-1; TRBD2 is a possible D gene (5 bases). CDR3 size: 14 residues. Per germline, CDR1 KGHDR and CDR2 SFDVKD. Trimming cost V 8 bases and J 5 bases, with 15 bases left between them. CDR3 amino acids: CATMSPAGDNEQFF. The CDR3 nucleotides read TGTGCCACCATGAGCCCTGCGGGTGACAATGAGCAGTTCTTC.

The chain recombines TRBV10-3 with TRBJ2-7; maybe TRBD1 (5 bases). From germline, CDR1 is ENHRY and CDR2 SYGVKD. This CDR3 is 18 amino acids long. With 3 bases removed from V and 3 bases from J, the gap between germline ends came to 24 bases. As DNA, the CDR3 is TGTGCCATCAGTGATTTCGATCCGCCGACAGCGCACTACTACGAGCAGTACGTC. The encoded protein is CAISDFDPPTAHYYEQYV.

The chain uses TRBV7-9 and TRBJ2-2; D is uncertain. The V gene's germline CDR1 is SEHNR and CDR2 FQNEAQ (reference sequence). V lost 2 bases and J lost 4, with 11 bases in between. This CDR3 is 15 amino acids long. CDR3 nucleotide sequence: TGTGCCAGCAGCTTATACGTAGCAACCACCGGGGAGCTGTTTTTT. Residues: CASSLYVATTGELFF.

The chain combines TRBV18 with TRBJ2-6; perhaps TRBD2 as D (5 bases). CDR1 and CDR2 from the germline V gene are KGHSH and LQKENI. The ends were cut back, 4 bases at V and 0 bases at J, with 16 bases in the middle. This CDR3 is built from 18 residues. CDR3 DNA sequence: TGTGCCAGCTCACAATGGGAGCAGGCGAACTCTGGGGCCAACGTCCTGACTTTC. This sequence encodes CASSQWEQANSGANVLTF.

The rearrangement uses TRBV27 and TRBJ2-2, with TRBD1 matching 8 bases. The CDR3 has 15 amino acids. Per germline, CDR1 MNHEY and CDR2 SMNVEV (reference sequence). The V gene end was trimmed by 6 bases and the J gene end by 6 bases; junction bases not matched to a gene: 9. The CDR3: CASRSTQGAAGELFF. The CDR3 DNA reads as TGTGCCAGCAGATCCACCCAGGGGGCCGCCGGGGAGCTGTTTTTT.

The V call is TRBV10-3, the J call TRBJ1-2, with a weak D call TRBD1 (6 bases). Germline V gives CDR1 ENHRY, CDR2 SYGVKD. The V gene lost 6 bases and the J gene lost 6 bases, with 14 bases spanning the gap. This CDR3 spans 13 amino acids. In nucleotides, the CDR3 is TGTGCCATCAGACAGACAGAGGGGGATGGCTACACCTTC. Protein: CAIRQTEGDGYTF.

This chain uses TRBV10-1 with TRBJ2-7; TRBD1 is a possible D gene (6 bases). V was pared by 1 base and J by 1 base, with 17 bases between. The CDR3 has 17 amino acids. Germline lookup yields CDR1 WNHNN and CDR2 SYGVQD (reference sequence). In DNA form, the CDR3 reads TGCGCCAGCAGTGAGTGCAGGGGCCCCTCGTCGTCCTACGAGCAGTACGTC. Its protein is CASSECRGPSSSYEQYV.

This clone was seen only a few times. The chain links TRBV5-1 to TRBJ1-2; 12 nucleotides align to TRBD1. The V gene end was trimmed by 3 bases and the J gene end by 6 bases; junction bases not matched to a gene: 6. The CDR3 is made up of 15 amino acids. Germline CDR1 and CDR2: SGHRS and YFSETQ. CDR3 DNA: TGCGCCAGCAGCTCAACGGGACAGGGGGCGGATGGCTACACCTTC. Protein sequence: CASSSTGQGADGYTF.

V and J are TRBV18 and TRBJ2-2, with a weak D call TRBD1 (5 bases). With 6 bases removed from V and 4 bases from J, the gap between germline ends came to 18 bases. The V gene's germline CDR1 is KGHSH and CDR2 LQKENI. The CDR3 runs 16 residues. The CDR3 loop reads CASSALASGSTGELFF. The CDR3 DNA is TGTGCCAGCTCCGCCCTGGCATCAGGGTCCACCGGGGAGCTGTTTTTT.

V is TRBV4-1 and J is TRBJ2-4; 9 nucleotides line up with TRBD2. The CDR3 consists of 18 residues. Germline values: CDR1 MGHRA, CDR2 YSYEKL. V shed 4 bases, J shed 3 bases, and the junction held 13 bases outside the gene matches. The CDR3 reads CASSRGLGGGAGKNIQYF. CDR3 nucleotide sequence: TGCGCCAGCAGCCGGGGACTGGGCGGGGGGGCAGGCAAAAACATTCAGTACTTC.

The J gene is TRBJ2-5, the V gene TRBV10-3; TRBD1 might be the D (5 bases). From germline, CDR1 is ENHRY and CDR2 SYGVKD. The CDR3 totals 13 residues. V lost 4 bases, J lost 2 bases, and 8 bases lay in between. In nucleotides, the CDR3 is TGTGCCATCAGTGGACAGCAGCAAGAGACCCAGTACTTC. This codes for CAISGQQQETQYF.

The V call is TRBV2, the J call TRBJ2-3; the match to TRBD1 covers 10 bases. The V segment lost 10 bases and the J segment 3 bases; nucleotides outside the gene matches: 10. The CDR3 sequence is 15 residues long. Germline V gene data show CDR1 as SNHLY and CDR2 as FYNNEI. CDR3 nucleotide sequence: TGTGCCACCGACCGAGGGACAGGGGTGACAGATACGCAGTATTTT. Encoded protein: CATDRGTGVTDTQYF.

The chain links TRBV5-8 to TRBJ1-5; 9 nucleotides match TRBD1. Germline CDR1 is SGHTS and CDR2 is YDEGEE. The J segment lost 6 bases and the V segment lost 5 bases, leaving 15 bases of the junction unmatched. The CDR3 loop spans 17 amino acids. The CDR3 is CASRPPTGGMRVQPQHF. Written as DNA, the CDR3 is TGTGCCAGCAGACCCCCGACAGGGGGGATGAGGGTTCAGCCCCAGCATTTT.

V gene TRBV4-1 combines with J gene TRBJ2-1; 7 bases match TRBD2. CDR3 length equals 16 residues. The germline V gene has CDR1 MGHRA and CDR2 YSYEKL. Trimming cost V 1 base and J 7 bases; bases outside gene matches: 10. CDR3 region: CASSQGLATTINEQFF. For the CDR3, the DNA is TGCGCCAGCAGCCAAGGACTAGCAACAACTATTAATGAGCAGTTCTTC.

The chain carries TRBV4-1 and TRBJ2-7; TRBD1 aligns across 7 bases. This CDR3 is 16 amino acids long. CDR1 and CDR2 from the germline V gene are MGHRA and YSYEKL. The junction had 7 bases not matched to a gene; V was cut back by 2 bases and J by 0 bases. As DNA, the CDR3 is TGCGCCAGCAGCCAACCTAGGGACAGAGTCTCCTACGAGCAGTACTTC. It specifies CASSQPRDRVSYEQYF.

This chain connects TRBV7-8 to TRBJ1-1; no definite D call. CDR1 is SGHVS, CDR2 FQNEAQ, per germline. The CDR3 is 15 amino acids. Trimming removed 2 bases from V and 0 bases from J, with 10 bases in between. CDR3 DNA: TGTGCCAGCAGCTTATACAACAGCATGAACACTGAAGCTTTCTTT. Translating it yields CASSLYNSMNTEAFF.

The chain couples TRBV6-1 to TRBJ1-4; no clear D. The CDR3 covers 12 residues. Germline-derived CDR1 and CDR2 are MNHNS and SASEGT. Trimming left V 1 base short and J 5 bases short, with 2 bases between. The chain's CDR3 is CASSEVNEKLFF. For the CDR3, the DNA is TGTGCCAGCAGTGAAGTAAATGAAAAACTGTTTTTT.

The CDR3: CASRRTGEGQTQYF. The CDR3 region has the DNA TGTGCCAGTAGAAGGACAGGCGAGGGTCAGACCCAGTACTTC. The chain recombines TRBV19 with TRBJ2-5; 7 bases line up with TRBD1. The trim removed 6 bases at V and 6 bases at J, leaving 10 bases unmatched. CDR1 and CDR2 (germline): LNHDA, SQIVND (reference sequence). The CDR3 runs 14 residues.

The CDR3 sequence: CASSSRTGSNTEAFF. The CDR3 DNA reads as TGTGCCAGCAGCTCGAGGACAGGGTCGAACACTGAAGCTTTCTTT. The chain employs TRBV5-5 and TRBJ1-1, with 8 bases lining up with TRBD1. Germline V gives CDR1 SGHKS, CDR2 YYEKEE (reference sequence). This CDR3 has 15 residues. The V and J ends lost 3 bases and 1 base, in that order; junction bases with no gene match: 5.

V and J are TRBV4-2 and TRBJ1-3; D uncertain. This CDR3 contains 15 residues. Trimming pared 0 bases from V and 0 bases from J, leaving 6 bases between. Per germline, CDR1 LGHNA and CDR2 YNFKEQ. CDR3 nucleotides: TGTGCCAGCAGCCAAGATCACACCTCTGGAAACACCATATATTTT. This translates into CASSQDHTSGNTIYF.

The chain employs TRBV6-5 and TRBJ1-5; unclear D gene. The V end lost 0 bases, the J end lost 7 bases, and 13 bases lay between the germline ends. There are 15 residues in the CDR3. Germline V gene data show CDR1 as MNHEY and CDR2 as SVGAGI. The DNA of the CDR3 is TGTGCCAGCAGTTACTCACCCGGGGTCGGACAGCCCCAGCATTTT. It yields the protein CASSYSPGVGQPQHF.

This clone has more than one count but fewer than ten. This sequence joins TRBV2 and TRBJ1-6, with D perhaps TRBD1 (6 bases). The ends were cut back, 7 bases at V and 0 bases at J, with 13 bases in the middle. Germline V gives CDR1 SNHLY, CDR2 FYNNEI. This CDR3 has 16 residues. The CDR3 region is CASMRGSSSYNSPLHF. The CDR3 DNA reads as TGTGCCAGCATGAGGGGGTCCTCCTCCTATAATTCACCCCTCCACTTT.